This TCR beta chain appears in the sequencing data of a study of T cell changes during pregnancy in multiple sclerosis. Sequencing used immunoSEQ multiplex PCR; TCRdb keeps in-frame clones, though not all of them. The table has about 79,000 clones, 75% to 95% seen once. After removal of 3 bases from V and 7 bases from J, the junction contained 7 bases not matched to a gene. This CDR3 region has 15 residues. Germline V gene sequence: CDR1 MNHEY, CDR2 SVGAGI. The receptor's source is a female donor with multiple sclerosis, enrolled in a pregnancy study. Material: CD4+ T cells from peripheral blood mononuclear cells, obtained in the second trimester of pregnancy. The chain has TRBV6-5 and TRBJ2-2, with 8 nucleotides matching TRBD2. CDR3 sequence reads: CASSYARGGVGELFF. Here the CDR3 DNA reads TGTGCCAGCAGTTATGCCCGGGGGGGGGTCGGGGAGCTGTTTTTT.